This T cell receptor beta chain was sequenced for a study of blood T cell repertoires in COVID-19. Study background: Donors in the United States, Italy and Spain gave samples during acute or convalescent COVID-19. PBMCs, B-cell-depleted T cells, or T cells provided the cDNA or gDNA that made up the material.

As processed by the authors: Reference gene primer amplification yielded estimated nucleated cell counts. The protocol was immunoSEQ multiplex PCR, while the TCRdb copy is restricted to in-frame clones and leaves out a portion. V, J and clone size reflect that table, while D and trimming were determined from the DNA. The sample contains 160,000 or so clones, 90% of which appear only once. The germline CDR1 and CDR2 sequences are LNHDA and SQIVND (reference sequence). Between the trimmed V and J ends, which lost 2 bases and 2 bases, there was a span of 9 bases. The CDR3 contains 15 residues. Sequenced: peripheral blood. This chain uses TRBV19 with TRBJ2-2; D gene uncertain. The sequence derives from a man aged 55 to 69 with active or convalescent COVID-19. The CDR3 DNA is TGTGCCAGTAGTATAAACCCTACTAACACCGGGGAGCTGTTTTTT. Translated, it gives CASSINPTNTGELFF. The whole variable domain, filled in from reference TRBV19 and TRBJ2-2, reads DGGITQSPKYLFRKEGQNVTLSCEQNLNHDAMYWYRQDPGQGLRLIYYSQIVNDFQKGDIAEGYSVSREKKESFPLTVTSAQKNPTAFYLCASSINPTNTGELFFGEGSRLTVL.